What follows are 5 T cell receptor beta chains derived from one specimen sequenced in a study of blood T cell repertoires in COVID-19. Measured with immunoSEQ multiplex PCR; TCRdb has only the in-frame clones, and not every one. Among roughly 190,000 clones, approximately 89% were seen once, and the ten largest hold approximately 8%. What was sequenced was peripheral blood. These TCRs come from a woman aged 60-75 years with acute or convalescent COVID-19.

The V call is TRBV6-5, the J call TRBJ1-5; D is possibly TRBD1 (6 bases). From germline, CDR1 is MNHEY and CDR2 SVGAGI. With 5 bases removed from V and 4 bases from J, the gap between germline ends came to 12 bases. CDR3 size: 14 residues. The CDR3, as DNA: TGTGCCAGCAGTACCCCAGACAGGAATCAGCCCCAGCATTTT. It translates to CASSTPDRNQPQHF.

This chain links TRBV4-2 with TRBJ1-2; D unresolved. Trimming stripped 0 bases from V and 0 bases from J, with 8 bases between. This CDR3 comprises 15 residues. Germline CDR1 and CDR2: LGHNA and YNFKEQ. Written as DNA, the CDR3 is TGTGCCAGCAGCCAAGAGTCAGTAACTAACTATGGCTACACCTTC. It yields the protein CASSQESVTNYGYTF.

This clone is a singleton in its sample. The rearrangement links TRBV6-5 to TRBJ2-7; 13 bases are shared with TRBD2. CDR1 is MNHEY, CDR2 SVGAGI, per germline. After removal of 7 bases from V and 6 bases from J, the junction contained 9 bases not matched to a gene. The CDR3 extends over 15 amino acids. The chain's CDR3 is CASTSGLAGAPEQYF. CDR3 in DNA: TGTGCCAGCACCTCAGGACTAGCGGGGGCTCCCGAGCAGTACTTC.

This rearrangement joins TRBV4-2 to TRBJ2-4; D is undetermined. Germline lookup yields CDR1 LGHNA and CDR2 YNFKEQ. Trimming took off 5 bases at V and 4 bases at J, with 9 bases between the two ends. The CDR3 is 13 residues long. The CDR3 protein is CASSSERKNIQYF. The CDR3 DNA reads TGTGCCAGCAGCTCAGAGCGTAAAAACATTCAGTACTTC.

V is TRBV9 and J is TRBJ1-2; the match to TRBD1 covers 8 bases. Germline loops: CDR1 SGDLS, CDR2 YYNGEE. V lost 4 bases, J lost 7 bases, and 6 bases stayed unmatched. The CDR3 spans 13 residues. The CDR3 DNA is TGTGCCAGCAGCCCAGGGGGCGCGTTTGGCTACACCTTC. The encoded protein is CASSPGGAFGYTF.